This is a list of T cell receptor beta chains from one sample in a study of CD4 T cells in relation to SARS-CoV-2 and coronaviruses. No antigen is known for these receptors. Libraries were prepared by immunoSEQ multiplex PCR; TCRdb keeps only in-frame clonotypes and omits some of them. The sample has approximately 43,000 clones, approximately 80% seen once. The sequenced material came from naive CD4+ T cells from PBMCs, cultured in vitro. These receptor sequences come from an adult with COVID-19. The CDR3 runs from the conserved cysteine through the conserved F or W. The D gene is left open where the match is weak. The size entry is marked missing in some rows and otherwise reads once, few, many or a size class.

clone size: NA; V gene: TRBV5-1; D gene: TRBD2; J gene: TRBJ2-2; CDR3 DNA: TGCGCCAGCAGCTTGGGGCTAGCGGGAGCCTCACCGGCTGGGGAGCTGTTTTTT; CDR3 protein: CASSLGLAGASPAGELFF
clone size: NA; V gene: TRBV6-2/TRBV6-3; D gene: NA; J gene: TRBJ2-6; CDR3 DNA: TGTGCCAGCAGTTACTCGAGCTTTACTACAGGCGACCTCTCTGGGGCCAACGTCCTGACTTTC; CDR3 protein: CASSYSSFTTGDLSGANVLTF
clone size: NA; V gene: TRBV5-1; D gene: NA; J gene: TRBJ1-1; CDR3 DNA: TGCGCCAGCAGCTTGGACACTGCGAACACTGAAGCTTTCTTT; CDR3 protein: CASSLDTANTEAFF
clone size: NA; V gene: TRBV7-2; D gene: NA; J gene: TRBJ2-5; CDR3 DNA: TGTGCCAGCAGCCCCCAACCTGGGGCTCGGGAGACCCAGTACTTC; CDR3 protein: CASSPQPGARETQYF
clone size: NA; V gene: TRBV6-5; D gene: NA; J gene: TRBJ1-1; CDR3 DNA: TGTGCCAGCAGTTACTCGAGAGGGGACACTGAAGCTTTCTTT; CDR3 protein: CASSYSRGDTEAFF
clone size: once; V gene: TRBV6-2/TRBV6-3; D gene: NA; J gene: TRBJ2-7; CDR3 DNA: TGTGCCAGCAGTTACTTCTCGTCTAGCGCGGGGTGGGAGCAGTACTTC; CDR3 protein: CASSYFSSSAGWEQYF
clone size: NA; V gene: TRBV28; D gene: NA; J gene: TRBJ1-3; CDR3 DNA: TGTGCCAGCAGTTTATCACAGGCTTCTGGAAACACCATATATTTT; CDR3 protein: CASSLSQASGNTIYF
clone size: NA; V gene: TRBV9; D gene: NA; J gene: TRBJ1-2; CDR3 DNA: TGTGCCAGCCACGACCAGGGTGGCTATGGCTACACCTTC; CDR3 protein: CASHDQGGYGYTF
clone size: NA; V gene: TRBV5-1; D gene: NA; J gene: TRBJ2-1; CDR3 DNA: TGCGCCAGCAGCTTGAATCTTGAGCAGTTCTTC; CDR3 protein: CASSLNLEQFF
clone size: NA; V gene: TRBV25-1; D gene: TRBD2; J gene: TRBJ2-1; CDR3 DNA: TGTGCCAGCAGTGAAGGGTTAGCGGGAGCATACAATGAGCAGTTCTTC; CDR3 protein: CASSEGLAGAYNEQFF
clone size: NA; V gene: TRBV9; D gene: TRBD1; J gene: TRBJ2-1; CDR3 DNA: TGTGCCAGCAGCGTAGATGTAGGGGGCGATGAGCAGTTCTTC; CDR3 protein: CASSVDVGGDEQFF
clone size: NA; V gene: TRBV18; D gene: NA; J gene: TRBJ1-1; CDR3 DNA: TGTGCCAGCTCTCCGGCTAGCGGGGGCACTGAAGCTTTCTTT; CDR3 protein: CASSPASGGTEAFF